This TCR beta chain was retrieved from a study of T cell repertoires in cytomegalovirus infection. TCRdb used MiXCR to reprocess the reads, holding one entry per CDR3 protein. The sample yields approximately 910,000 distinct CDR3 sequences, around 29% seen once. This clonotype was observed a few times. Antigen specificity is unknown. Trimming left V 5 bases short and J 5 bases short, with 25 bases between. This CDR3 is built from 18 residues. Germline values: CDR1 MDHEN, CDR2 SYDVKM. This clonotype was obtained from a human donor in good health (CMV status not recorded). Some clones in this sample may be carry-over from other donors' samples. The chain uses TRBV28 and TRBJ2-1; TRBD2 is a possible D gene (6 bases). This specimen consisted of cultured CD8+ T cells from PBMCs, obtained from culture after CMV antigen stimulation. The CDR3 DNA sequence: TGTGCCAGCAGTCCTCCCCGGGAGCGGACCCGCATCAACAATGAGCAGTTCTTC. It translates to CASSPPRERTRINNEQFF.